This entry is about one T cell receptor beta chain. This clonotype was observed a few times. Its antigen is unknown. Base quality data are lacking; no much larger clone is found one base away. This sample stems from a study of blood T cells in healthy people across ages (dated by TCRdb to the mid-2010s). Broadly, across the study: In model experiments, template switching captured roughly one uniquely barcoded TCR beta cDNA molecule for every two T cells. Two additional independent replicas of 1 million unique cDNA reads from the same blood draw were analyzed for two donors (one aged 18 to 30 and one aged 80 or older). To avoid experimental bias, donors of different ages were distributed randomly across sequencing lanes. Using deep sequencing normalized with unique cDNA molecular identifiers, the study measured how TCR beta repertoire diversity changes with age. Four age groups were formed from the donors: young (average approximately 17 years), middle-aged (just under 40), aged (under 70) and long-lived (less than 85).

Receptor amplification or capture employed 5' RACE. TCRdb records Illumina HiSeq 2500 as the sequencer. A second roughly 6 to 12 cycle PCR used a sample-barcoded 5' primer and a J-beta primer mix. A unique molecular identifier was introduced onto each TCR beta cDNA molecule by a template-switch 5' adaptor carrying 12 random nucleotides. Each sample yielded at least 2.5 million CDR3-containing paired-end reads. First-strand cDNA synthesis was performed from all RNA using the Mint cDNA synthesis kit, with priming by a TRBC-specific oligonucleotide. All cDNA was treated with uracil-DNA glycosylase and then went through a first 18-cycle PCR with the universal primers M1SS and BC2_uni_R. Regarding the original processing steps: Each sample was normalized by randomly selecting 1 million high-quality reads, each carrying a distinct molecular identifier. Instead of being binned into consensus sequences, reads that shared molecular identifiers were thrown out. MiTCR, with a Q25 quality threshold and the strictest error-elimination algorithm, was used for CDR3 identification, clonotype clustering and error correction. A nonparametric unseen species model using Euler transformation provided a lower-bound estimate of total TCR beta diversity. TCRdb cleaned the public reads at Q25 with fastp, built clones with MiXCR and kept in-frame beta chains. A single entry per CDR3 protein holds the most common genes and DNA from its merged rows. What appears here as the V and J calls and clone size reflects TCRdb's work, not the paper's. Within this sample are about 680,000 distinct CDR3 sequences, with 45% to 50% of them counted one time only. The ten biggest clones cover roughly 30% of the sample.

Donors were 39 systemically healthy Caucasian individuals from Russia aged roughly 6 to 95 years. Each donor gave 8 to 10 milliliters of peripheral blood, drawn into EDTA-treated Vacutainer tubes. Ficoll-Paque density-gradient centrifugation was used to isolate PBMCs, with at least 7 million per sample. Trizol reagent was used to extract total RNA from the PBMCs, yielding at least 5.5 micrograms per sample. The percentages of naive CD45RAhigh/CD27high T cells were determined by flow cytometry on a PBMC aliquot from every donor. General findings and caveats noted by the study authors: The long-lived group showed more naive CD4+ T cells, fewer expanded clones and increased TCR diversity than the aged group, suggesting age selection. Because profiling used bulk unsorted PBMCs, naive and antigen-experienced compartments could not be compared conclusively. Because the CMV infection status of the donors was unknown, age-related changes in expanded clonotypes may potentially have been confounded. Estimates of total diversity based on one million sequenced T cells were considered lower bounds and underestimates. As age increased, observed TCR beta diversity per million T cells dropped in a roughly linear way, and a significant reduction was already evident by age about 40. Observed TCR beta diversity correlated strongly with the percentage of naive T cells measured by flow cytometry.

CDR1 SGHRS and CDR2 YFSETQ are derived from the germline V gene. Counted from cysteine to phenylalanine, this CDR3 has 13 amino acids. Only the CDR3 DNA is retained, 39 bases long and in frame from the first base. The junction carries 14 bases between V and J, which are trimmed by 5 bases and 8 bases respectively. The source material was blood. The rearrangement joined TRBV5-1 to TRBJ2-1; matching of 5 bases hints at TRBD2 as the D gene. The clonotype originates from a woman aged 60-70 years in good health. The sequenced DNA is TGCGCCAGCAGTGTGGGAGCGAGGTATGAGCAGTTCTTC. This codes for CASSVGARYEQFF. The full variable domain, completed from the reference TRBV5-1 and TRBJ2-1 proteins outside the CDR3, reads KAGVTQTPRYLIKTRGQQVTLSCSPISGHRSVSWYQQTPGQGLQFLFEYFSETQRNKGNFPGRFSGRQFSNSRSEMNVSTLELGDSALYLCASSVGARYEQFFGPGTRLTVL.